This is a list of T cell receptor beta chains from one sample in a study of blood T cell repertoires in COVID-19. TCRdb's table, derived via immunoSEQ multiplex PCR, lists solely in-frame clones and lacks some. In the table there are 100,000 or so clones, roughly nine tenths of which are singletons. The sample was peripheral blood. Receptors originate from a man aged 45-60 years with acute or convalescent COVID-19. CDR3s include the opening cysteine and the closing phenylalanine or tryptophan. D genes are given only for firm matches. Only part of the rows carry a size: once, few, many, or a class if the clone is expanded.

D gene: .; V gene: TRBV2; J gene: TRBJ2-6; clone size: .; CDR3 protein: CASSPNRALSGANVLTF; CDR3 DNA: TGTGCCAGCAGCCCAAACAGGGCGCTTTCTGGGGCCAACGTCCTGACTTTC
D gene: .; V gene: TRBV4-1; J gene: TRBJ1-5; clone size: .; CDR3 protein: CASSQDLVANQPQHF; CDR3 DNA: TGCGCCAGCAGCCAAGATCTGGTAGCAAATCAGCCCCAGCATTTT
D gene: TRBD2; V gene: TRBV4-3; J gene: TRBJ2-7; clone size: .; CDR3 protein: CASSQDQTGGYEQYF; CDR3 DNA: TGCGCCAGCAGCCAAGATCAGACGGGGGGATACGAGCAGTACTTC
D gene: .; V gene: TRBV7-6; J gene: TRBJ1-5; clone size: .; CDR3 protein: CASSLGDSNQPQHF; CDR3 DNA: TGTGCCAGCAGCTTAGGCGATAGCAATCAGCCCCAGCATTTT
D gene: .; V gene: TRBV5-1; J gene: TRBJ2-5; clone size: .; CDR3 protein: CASSSSGTQETQYF; CDR3 DNA: TGCGCCAGCAGTAGTTCAGGAACCCAAGAGACCCAGTACTTC
D gene: .; V gene: TRBV6-4; J gene: TRBJ2-6; clone size: .; CDR3 protein: CASSDSRGLSGANVLTF; CDR3 DNA: TGTGCCAGCAGTGACTCTCGGGGACTCTCTGGGGCCAACGTCCTGACTTTC
D gene: TRBD1; V gene: TRBV18; J gene: TRBJ1-5; clone size: .; CDR3 protein: CASSGDRGQPQHF; CDR3 DNA: TGTGCCAGCTCTGGAGACAGGGGTCAGCCCCAGCATTTT
D gene: .; V gene: TRBV19; J gene: TRBJ1-4; clone size: .; CDR3 protein: CASRRDSRNEKLFF; CDR3 DNA: TGTGCCAGTAGACGGGACTCCAGAAATGAAAAACTGTTTTTT
D gene: TRBD2; V gene: TRBV29-1; J gene: TRBJ2-6; clone size: .; CDR3 protein: CSVVESVRGKSF; CDR3 DNA: TGCAGCGTTGTAGAATCCGTGCGGGGGAAGTCTTTC
D gene: TRBD1; V gene: TRBV6-5; J gene: TRBJ2-7; clone size: once; CDR3 protein: CASSTPGTGKLEQYF; CDR3 DNA: TGTGCCAGCAGTACACCCGGGACAGGAAAACTCGAGCAGTACTTC
D gene: .; V gene: TRBV7-9; J gene: TRBJ1-6; clone size: few; CDR3 protein: CASSLGGGYSPLHF; CDR3 DNA: TGTGCCAGCAGCCTCGGTGGGGGGTATTCACCCCTCCACTTT
D gene: .; V gene: TRBV7-8; J gene: TRBJ2-2; clone size: .; CDR3 protein: CASSQEGIANTGELFF; CDR3 DNA: TGTGCCAGCAGCCAGGAGGGGATAGCGAACACCGGGGAGCTGTTTTTT
D gene: TRBD1; V gene: TRBV6-5; J gene: TRBJ1-5; clone size: .; CDR3 protein: CASRTGDTNQPQHF; CDR3 DNA: TGTGCCAGCAGGACAGGGGATACCAATCAGCCCCAGCATTTT
D gene: .; V gene: TRBV4-3; J gene: TRBJ2-1; clone size: .; CDR3 protein: CASSQDGNRAWDNEQFF; CDR3 DNA: TGCGCCAGCAGCCAAGACGGGAACAGGGCCTGGGACAATGAGCAGTTCTTC
D gene: TRBD1; V gene: TRBV6-5; J gene: TRBJ2-2; clone size: .; CDR3 protein: CASRQGQMNTGELFF; CDR3 DNA: TGTGCCAGCAGACAGGGACAGATGAACACCGGGGAGCTGTTTTTT
D gene: .; V gene: TRBV7-9; J gene: TRBJ1-2; clone size: .; CDR3 protein: CASSPAGGASGYTF; CDR3 DNA: TGTGCCAGCAGCCCAGCTGGGGGGGCCTCTGGCTACACCTTC
D gene: .; V gene: TRBV5-1; J gene: TRBJ1-2; clone size: few; CDR3 protein: CASSLANRVSGYTF; CDR3 DNA: TGCGCCAGCAGCTTGGCCAACAGGGTGTCTGGCTACACCTTC
D gene: TRBD1; V gene: TRBV9; J gene: TRBJ1-2; clone size: .; CDR3 protein: CASSSDRGQRGYTF; CDR3 DNA: TGTGCCAGCAGCTCTGACAGGGGGCAGAGGGGCTACACCTTC
D gene: TRBD1; V gene: TRBV3-1/TRBV3-2; J gene: TRBJ1-2; clone size: once; CDR3 protein: CASSQGQGRGYTF; CDR3 DNA: TGTGCCAGCAGCCAAGGACAGGGGAGAGGCTACACCTTC
D gene: TRBD2; V gene: TRBV4-1; J gene: TRBJ2-1; clone size: .; CDR3 protein: CASSLTSGTTIGPYNEQFF; CDR3 DNA: TGCGCCAGCAGCCTGACTAGCGGGACCACCATAGGCCCCTACAATGAGCAGTTCTTC
D gene: .; V gene: TRBV18; J gene: TRBJ1-5; clone size: .; CDR3 protein: CASSPSGQPQHF; CDR3 DNA: TGTGCCAGCTCGCCTTCGGGGCAGCCCCAGCATTTT
D gene: TRBD1; V gene: TRBV2; J gene: TRBJ2-6; clone size: .; CDR3 protein: CASRTGGSSGANVLTF; CDR3 DNA: TGTGCCAGCAGAACAGGGGGAAGCTCTGGGGCCAACGTCCTGACTTTC
D gene: .; V gene: TRBV7-7; J gene: TRBJ2-5; clone size: .; CDR3 protein: CASSPQTWVGTQYF; CDR3 DNA: TGTGCCAGCAGCCCCCAGACATGGGTTGGGACCCAGTACTTC
D gene: TRBD2; V gene: TRBV7-7; J gene: TRBJ2-1; clone size: .; CDR3 protein: CASSLERGGIGEQFF; CDR3 DNA: TGTGCCAGCAGCTTAGAGCGGGGGGGCATCGGTGAGCAGTTCTTC
D gene: TRBD1; V gene: TRBV19; J gene: TRBJ2-7; clone size: .; CDR3 protein: CASSDLQGGGYEQYF; CDR3 DNA: TGTGCCAGTAGCGATCTACAGGGGGGAGGATACGAGCAGTACTTC
D gene: TRBD1; V gene: TRBV6-2/TRBV6-3; J gene: TRBJ1-5; clone size: .; CDR3 protein: CASSRQGPNNQPQHF; CDR3 DNA: TGTGCCAGCAGCCGACAGGGGCCTAACAATCAGCCCCAGCATTTT
D gene: TRBD2; V gene: TRBV2; J gene: TRBJ2-5; clone size: .; CDR3 protein: CASSGASGSQETQYF; CDR3 DNA: TGTGCCAGCAGTGGGGCTAGCGGGAGCCAAGAGACCCAGTACTTC
D gene: .; V gene: TRBV27; J gene: TRBJ2-6; clone size: .; CDR3 protein: CASSFGGSSGANVLTF; CDR3 DNA: TGTGCCAGCAGTTTTGGGGGCAGCTCTGGGGCCAACGTCCTGACTTTC
D gene: .; V gene: TRBV18; J gene: TRBJ1-4; clone size: .; CDR3 protein: CASSPSFRATNEKLFF; CDR3 DNA: TGTGCCAGCTCACCGAGTTTCAGGGCAACTAATGAAAAACTGTTTTTT
D gene: TRBD1; V gene: TRBV9; J gene: TRBJ1-2; clone size: .; CDR3 protein: CASSAGTGRGSGGYGYTF; CDR3 DNA: TGTGCCAGCAGCGCCGGGACAGGGAGGGGATCTGGGGGCTATGGCTACACCTTC
D gene: TRBD1; V gene: TRBV7-6; J gene: TRBJ2-7; clone size: .; CDR3 protein: CASSLQDPGQGGEQYF; CDR3 DNA: TGTGCCAGCAGCTTACAAGATCCGGGACAGGGGGGCGAGCAGTACTTC
D gene: .; V gene: TRBV9; J gene: TRBJ2-5; clone size: .; CDR3 protein: CASSVGAGQETQYF; CDR3 DNA: TGTGCCAGCAGCGTAGGGGCGGGGCAAGAGACCCAGTACTTC
D gene: TRBD2; V gene: TRBV4-1; J gene: TRBJ2-1; clone size: .; CDR3 protein: CASSQDSGGLRPYNEQFF; CDR3 DNA: TGCGCCAGCAGCCAAGATTCGGGGGGTTTAAGGCCCTACAATGAGCAGTTCTTC